The rows below give T cell receptor beta chains drawn from one sample of a study of blood T cell repertoires in COVID-19. Sequenced by immunoSEQ multiplex PCR; TCRdb stores in-frame clones only, minus some. The sample records a few hundred thousand clones, about 88% being singletons. The sequencing sample was made of peripheral blood. All receptors come from a woman aged 55-75 years with COVID-19, enrolled during active disease. CDR3s include the opening cysteine and the closing phenylalanine or tryptophan. The D gene is left open where the match is weak. Where a row states a size, it is once, few, many or the class of an expanded clone; other rows omit it.

abundance	d_gene	v_gene	len	j_gene	CDR3aa	CDR3nt
.	.	TRBV7-2	14	TRBJ1-2	CASSLADLLRGYTF	TGTGCCAGCAGCTTAGCCGATCTCCTGAGAGGCTACACCTTC
.	TRBD2	TRBV5-1	15	TRBJ2-3	CASSPTSGRVDTQYF	TGCGCCAGCAGTCCGACTAGCGGGAGGGTTGATACGCAGTATTTT
.	TRBD1	TRBV27	14	TRBJ1-1	CASRTGGAETEAFF	TGTGCCAGCAGAACAGGGGGCGCGGAAACTGAAGCTTTCTTT
.	.	TRBV2	15	TRBJ1-3	CASSDGQRSGNTIYF	TGTGCCAGCAGTGATGGCCAACGCTCTGGAAACACCATATATTTT
few	TRBD2	TRBV30	15	TRBJ2-7	CAWSVGGAGADEQYF	TGTGCCTGGAGTGTTGGCGGCGCGGGAGCGGACGAGCAGTACTTC
.	TRBD1	TRBV6-5	15	TRBJ1-4	CASSYLGTANEKLFF	TGTGCCAGCAGTTACCTCGGGACAGCTAATGAAAAACTGTTTTTT
once	TRBD1	TRBV11-2	13	TRBJ1-2	CASIRQGAGGYTF	TGTGCCAGCATCCGACAGGGGGCAGGTGGCTACACCTTC
.	TRBD1	TRBV24-1	15	TRBJ2-1	CATSDRDRGGNEQFF	TGTGCCACCAGTGACCGGGACAGGGGCGGGAATGAGCAGTTCTTC
.	.	TRBV6-2/TRBV6-3	16	TRBJ1-5	CASSYRGAIGNQPQHF	TGTGCCAGCAGTTACCGGGGGGCGATCGGCAATCAGCCCCAGCATTTT
.	TRBD2	TRBV5-1	15	TRBJ2-7	CASSLYGTSGSLQYF	TGCGCCAGCAGCTTGTACGGGACTAGCGGGAGCCTGCAGTACTTC
once	TRBD1	TRBV19	12	TRBJ1-2	CASSNRGYGYTF	TGTGCCAGTAGTAACAGGGGATATGGCTACACCTTC
.	TRBD2	TRBV5-6	15	TRBJ2-5	CASSYVAGFQETQYF	TGTGCCAGCAGCTACGTAGCGGGATTCCAAGAGACCCAGTACTTC
.	TRBD1	TRBV7-2	15	TRBJ1-5	CASSQAHRGPQPQHF	TGTGCCAGCAGCCAGGCCCACAGGGGGCCTCAGCCCCAGCATTTT
few	.	TRBV19	15	TRBJ1-2	CASIPPGGTNYGYTF	TGTGCCAGTATTCCCCCGGGGGGAACTAACTATGGCTACACCTTC
.	TRBD2	TRBV15	16	TRBJ2-3	CATSRDLAGGTDTQYF	TGTGCCACCAGCAGAGATTTGGCGGGAGGCACAGATACGCAGTATTTT
.	.	TRBV2	11	TRBJ2-1	CASILPNEQFF	TGTGCCAGCATCCTACCCAATGAGCAGTTCTTC
.	.	TRBV7-3	12	TRBJ2-1	CASSGARGEQFF	TGTGCCAGCAGTGGAGCACGAGGTGAGCAGTTCTTC
.	.	TRBV6-1	15	TRBJ2-5	CASSEAGHVRETQYF	TGTGCCAGCAGTGAAGCGGGACATGTCCGCGAGACCCAGTACTTC
.	.	TRBV6-5	11	TRBJ2-7	CASDRNYEQYF	TGTGCCAGCGACAGGAACTACGAGCAGTACTTC
.	TRBD1	TRBV5-1	13	TRBJ1-1	CASSEPGQGEAFF	TGCGCCAGCAGCGAACCGGGACAGGGTGAAGCTTTCTTT
.	TRBD2	TRBV7-2	15	TRBJ2-1	CASSLEGGPYYEQFF	TGTGCCAGCAGCTTAGAGGGAGGGCCTTACTATGAGCAGTTCTTC
.	TRBD2	TRBV4-1	19	TRBJ2-6	CASSQAWDYTLSGANVLTF	TGCGCCAGCAGCCAAGCATGGGACTATACCCTCTCTGGGGCCAACGTCCTGACTTTC
.	TRBD2	TRBV9	15	TRBJ2-3	CASSPGLAYTDTQYF	TGTGCCAGCAGCCCAGGACTAGCGTACACAGATACGCAGTATTTT
once	.	TRBV11-3	15	TRBJ2-3	CASSLGGTHTDTQYF	TGTGCCAGCAGTTTGGGGGGGACACACACAGATACGCAGTATTTT
once	TRBD2	TRBV10-3	15	TRBJ2-7	CAIRGGLAGTYEQYF	TGTGCCATCAGGGGTGGACTAGCGGGGACCTACGAGCAGTACTTC
.	TRBD1	TRBV14	12	TRBJ1-4	CASSPRGEKLFF	TGTGCCAGCAGCCCCAGGGGGGAAAAACTGTTTTTT
.	.	TRBV3-1/TRBV3-2	14	TRBJ2-1	CASSLGGDNGEQFF	TGTGCCAGCAGCCTGGGCGGGGATAACGGTGAGCAGTTCTTC
.	TRBD1	TRBV9	15	TRBJ2-5	CASSVRTGPQETQYF	TGTGCCAGCAGCGTCCGGACAGGTCCACAAGAGACCCAGTACTTC
few	.	TRBV2	15	TRBJ1-5	CASSERQSSNQPQHF	TGTGCCAGCAGTGAACGACAGTCTAGCAATCAGCCCCAGCATTTT
.	TRBD2	TRBV7-2	18	TRBJ2-1	CASSYTSGRVGSYNEQFF	TGTGCCAGCAGCTACACTAGCGGGCGTGTCGGCTCCTACAATGAGCAGTTCTTC
once	.	TRBV9	15	TRBJ1-2	CASSVEDRLNYGYTF	TGTGCCAGCAGCGTAGAAGACAGACTTAACTATGGCTACACCTTC
few	.	TRBV5-4	12	TRBJ1-2	CASSPDSYGYTF	TGTGCCAGCAGCCCGGACAGCTATGGCTACACCTTC
.	.	TRBV30	15	TRBJ1-6	CAWSERGPYNSPLHF	TGTGCCTGGAGTGAAAGGGGCCCCTATAATTCACCCCTCCACTTT
.	.	TRBV9	15	TRBJ2-1	CASSVEARVYNEQFF	TGTGCCAGCAGCGTAGAGGCTAGAGTTTACAATGAGCAGTTCTTC
.	TRBD2	TRBV7-2	16	TRBJ2-1	CASSLDPSGGYNEQFF	TGTGCCAGCAGCTTAGACCCTAGCGGGGGTTACAATGAGCAGTTCTTC
.	.	TRBV4-2	15	TRBJ2-3	CASSHGLASTDTQYF	TGTGCCAGCAGCCACGGGTTAGCGAGCACAGATACGCAGTATTTT